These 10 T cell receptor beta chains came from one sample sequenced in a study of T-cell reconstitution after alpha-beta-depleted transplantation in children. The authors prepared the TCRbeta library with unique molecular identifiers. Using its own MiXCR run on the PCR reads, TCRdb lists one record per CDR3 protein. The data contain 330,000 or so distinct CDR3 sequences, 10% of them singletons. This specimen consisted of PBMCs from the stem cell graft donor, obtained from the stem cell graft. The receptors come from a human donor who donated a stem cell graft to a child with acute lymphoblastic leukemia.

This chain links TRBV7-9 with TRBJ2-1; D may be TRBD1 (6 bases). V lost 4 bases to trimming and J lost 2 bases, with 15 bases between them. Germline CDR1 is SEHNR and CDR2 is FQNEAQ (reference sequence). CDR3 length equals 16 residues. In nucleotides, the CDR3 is TGTGCCAGCAGCTCCTGGACAGAAGCCACCTACAATGAGCAGTTCTTC. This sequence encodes CASSSWTEATYNEQFF.

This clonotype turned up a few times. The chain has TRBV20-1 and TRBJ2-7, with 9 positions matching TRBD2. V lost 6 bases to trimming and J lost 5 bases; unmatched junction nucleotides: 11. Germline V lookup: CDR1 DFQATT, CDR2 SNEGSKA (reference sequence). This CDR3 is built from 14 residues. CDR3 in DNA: TGCAGTGCGACGGACACCGGGACTAGCCACGAGCAGTACTTC. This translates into CSATDTGTSHEQYF.

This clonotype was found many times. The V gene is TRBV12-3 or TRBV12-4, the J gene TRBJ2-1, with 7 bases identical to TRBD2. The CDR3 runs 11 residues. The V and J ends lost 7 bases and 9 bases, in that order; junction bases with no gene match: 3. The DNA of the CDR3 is TGTGCCAGCACCCCGGGGGGTGAGCAGTTCTTC. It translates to CASTPGGEQFF.

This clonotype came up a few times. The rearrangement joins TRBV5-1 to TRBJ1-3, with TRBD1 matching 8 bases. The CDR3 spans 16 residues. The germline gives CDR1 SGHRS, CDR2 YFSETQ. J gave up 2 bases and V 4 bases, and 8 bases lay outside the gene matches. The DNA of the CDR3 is TGCGCCAGCAGCCCCGATACAGGGGGTACTGGAAACACCATATATTTT. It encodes CASSPDTGGTGNTIYF.

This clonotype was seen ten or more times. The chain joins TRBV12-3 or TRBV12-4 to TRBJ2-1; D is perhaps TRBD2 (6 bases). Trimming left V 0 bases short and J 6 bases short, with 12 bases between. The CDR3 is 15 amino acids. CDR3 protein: CASSLAGGAGNEQFF. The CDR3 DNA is TGTGCCAGCAGTTTAGCGGGAGGCGCTGGCAATGAGCAGTTCTTC.

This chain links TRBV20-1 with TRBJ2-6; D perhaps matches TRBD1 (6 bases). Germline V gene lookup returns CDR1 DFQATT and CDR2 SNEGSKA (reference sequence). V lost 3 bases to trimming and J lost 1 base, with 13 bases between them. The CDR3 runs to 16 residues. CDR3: CSASRGGGSGANVLTF. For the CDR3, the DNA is TGCAGTGCTAGCCGAGGGGGTGGGTCTGGGGCCAACGTCCTGACTTTC.

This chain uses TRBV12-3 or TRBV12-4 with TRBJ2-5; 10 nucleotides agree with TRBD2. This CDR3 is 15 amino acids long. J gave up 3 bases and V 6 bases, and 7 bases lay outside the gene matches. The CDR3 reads CASRIAGGQEETQYF. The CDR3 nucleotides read TGTGCCAGCAGGATAGCGGGAGGTCAGGAAGAGACCCAGTACTTC.

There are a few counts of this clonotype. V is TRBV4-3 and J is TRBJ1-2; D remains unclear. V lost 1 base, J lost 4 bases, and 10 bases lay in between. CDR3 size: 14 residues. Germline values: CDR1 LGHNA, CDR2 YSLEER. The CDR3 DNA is TGCGCCAGCAGCCAAGTTGAAGCAAGCTATGGCTACACCTTC. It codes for CASSQVEASYGYTF.

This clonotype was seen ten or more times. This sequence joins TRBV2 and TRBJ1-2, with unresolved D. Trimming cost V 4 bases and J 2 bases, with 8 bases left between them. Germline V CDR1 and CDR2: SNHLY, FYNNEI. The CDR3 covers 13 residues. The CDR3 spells CASSVIQNYGYTF. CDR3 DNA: TGTGCCAGCAGTGTGATCCAGAACTATGGCTACACCTTC.

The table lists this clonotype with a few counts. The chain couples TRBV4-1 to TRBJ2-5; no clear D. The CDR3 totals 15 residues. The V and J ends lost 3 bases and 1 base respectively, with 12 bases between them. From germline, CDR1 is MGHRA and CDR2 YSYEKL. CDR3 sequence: CASSHFWLTQETQYF. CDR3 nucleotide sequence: TGCGCCAGCAGCCATTTCTGGCTAACCCAAGAGACCCAGTACTTC.